This T cell receptor (beta chain) was sequenced for a study of T cells after somatic rescue of genetic block. Profiling relied on immunoSEQ multiplex PCR, and the TCRdb table lists in-frame clones only, not all of them. The sample has roughly 55,000 clones; about 96% are singletons. The sample holds a few counts of this clone. This TCR came from a child under two years old. Sequences were obtained from peripheral blood mononuclear cells (PBMCs).

CDR3 coding DNA: TGTGCCAGCAGTGGGGGGGCGGGAGTTGACACAGATACGCAGTATTTT. It codes for CASSGGAGVDTDTQYF. The chain joins TRBV2 to TRBJ2-3; D possibly corresponds to TRBD2 (7 bases). V dropped 4 bases and J dropped 2 bases, with 16 bases sitting between them. Germline CDR1 and CDR2: SNHLY and FYNNEI. There are 16 residues in the CDR3.